The clone carrying this T cell receptor (beta chain) was observed at least ten times. One entry per CDR3 protein, called by TCRdb with MiXCR from the 5' RACE reads. Of 600,000 to 850,000 distinct CDR3 sequences in the sample, 15% to 20% were seen once. The CDR3 runs to 14 residues. Germline-derived CDR1 and CDR2 are MNHEY and SVGAGI. Trimming cost V 5 bases and J 0 bases; bases outside gene matches: 0. The data originate from a study of identical twins. The data were also submitted as part of a second study, on T cells expressing NK-cell markers.

The receptor's source is a woman between 18 and 29 years old in good health. Sample: PBMCs. V and J are TRBV6-5 and TRBJ2-3, with 9 bases matching TRBD2. CDR3 sequence (DNA): TGTGCCAGCAGTACTAGCGGGAGCACAGATACGCAGTATTTT. Translation gives CASSTSGSTDTQYF.